The 21 T cell receptor beta chains listed next were all sequenced from one sample in a study of OX40 agonist ivuxolimab in advanced cancers. Assay used: immunoSEQ multiplex PCR; TCRdb lists only in-frame clones, some missing. The sample lists tens of thousands of clones, more than 70% occurring once. The sample here was CD4+ or CD8+ T cells sorted from blood, taken in a trial of the OX40 agonist ivuxolimab. These receptors were collected from an adult with an advanced solid tumor such as melanoma, head and neck, liver or kidney cancer.

The genes are TRBV10-3 and TRBJ2-2; 9 bases agree with TRBD2. The CDR3 covers 16 residues. V trimming: 7 bases; J trimming: 2 bases; junction bases outside the gene matches: 8. Germline CDR1 is ENHRY and CDR2 is SYGVKD. The CDR3 loop is CAITPGLALNTGELFF. Written as DNA, the CDR3 is TGTGCCATCACTCCAGGACTAGCGCTTAACACCGGGGAGCTGTTTTTT.

CDR3 protein: CASSQSLDEKLFF. The CDR3 DNA follows: TGCGCCAGCAGCCAATCCCTCGATGAAAAACTGTTTTTT. The chain is built from TRBV4-3 and TRBJ1-4; the D is unclear. The V end was cut by 2 bases, the J end by 6 bases, with 7 bases between. The CDR3 contains 13 residues. CDR1 and CDR2 (germline): LGHNA, YSLEER.

The V and J genes are TRBV6-5 and TRBJ1-2; D gene ambiguous. Per germline, CDR1 MNHEY and CDR2 SVGAGI. The CDR3 is 14 amino acids. V was cut by 0 bases and J by 6 bases, with 11 bases left in between. CDR3 protein: CASSYSRGVDGYTF. In DNA, the CDR3 is TGTGCCAGCAGTTACTCACGGGGAGTTGATGGCTACACCTTC.

The chain is built from TRBV7-2 and TRBJ1-2, with 7 bases lining up with TRBD1. CDR1 is SGHTA, CDR2 FQGNSA, per germline. After removal of 6 bases from V and 7 bases from J, the junction contained 14 bases not matched to a gene. The CDR3 loop spans 15 amino acids. The CDR3 spells CASSRSGTAEGGYTF. The CDR3 DNA reads TGTGCCAGCAGTCGCTCGGGGACAGCGGAGGGTGGCTACACCTTC.

The chain employs TRBV5-6 and TRBJ1-5; no clear D. The V gene's germline CDR1 is SGHDT and CDR2 YYEEEE. The V and J ends lost 2 bases and 4 bases respectively, with 10 bases between them. The length of the CDR3 is 14 residues. The CDR3 sequence: CASSLRGRNQPQHF. In DNA form, the CDR3 reads TGTGCCAGCAGCTTAAGAGGGCGTAATCAGCCCCAGCATTTT.

This clone came up once. This chain links TRBV5-1 with TRBJ1-2; D remains unclear. Trimming removed 0 bases from V and 0 bases from J, with 9 bases in between. The CDR3 loop spans 15 amino acids. Germline loops: CDR1 SGHRS, CDR2 YFSETQ. This CDR3 is CASSLEGPANYGYTF. The CDR3 DNA reads as TGCGCCAGCAGCTTGGAAGGGCCCGCTAACTATGGCTACACCTTC.

The chain carries TRBV5-6 and TRBJ2-5; D is uncertain. The germline gives CDR1 SGHDT, CDR2 YYEEEE. Trimming took 4 bases from V and 4 from J, leaving 14 bases between them. The CDR3 is 14 amino acids. CDR3 coding DNA: TGTGCCAGCAGCCCCCTTTTGTCCCCAGAGACCCAGTACTTC. Translation: CASSPLLSPETQYF. The full variable domain, rest sourced from reference TRBV5-6 and TRBJ2-5, is DAGVTQSPTHLIKTRGQQVTLRCSPKSGHDTVSWYQQALGQGPQFIFQYYEEEERQRGNFPDRFSGHQFPNYSSELNVNALLLGDSALYLCASSPLLSPETQYFGPGTRLLVL.

About this clone itself: One junction end does not reproduce the germline sequence, and a read error may be involved. Different DNA sequences within this sample yield the same CDR3. The chain couples TRBV5-1 to TRBJ1-2; D is unclear. There are 13 residues in the CDR3. Germline V lookup: CDR1 SGHRS, CDR2 YFSETQ. DNA of the CDR3: TGTGCCAGCAGCTTCGCGACACTGGATGGCTACACCTTC. Encoded protein: CASSFATLDGYTF.

The chain recombines TRBV5-4 with TRBJ2-2; a possible D gene is TRBD1 (6 bases). The CDR3 length is 14 residues. Looked up from germline, CDR1 is SGHNT and CDR2 is YYREEE (reference sequence). V lost 9 bases, J lost 5 bases, and 17 bases lay in between. CDR3 nucleotides: TGTGCCATCCGACAGGAGGTCGGGACCGGGGAGCTGTTTTTT. It specifies CAIRQEVGTGELFF.

For the CDR3, the DNA is TGTGCCAGCAGCTTATTTAGTTCAACTAATGAAAAACTGTTTTTT. Its protein product is CASSLFSSTNEKLFF. The chain has TRBV11-2 and TRBJ1-4; no reliable D call. CDR3 length: 15 residues. The germline V gene encodes CDR1 SGHAT and CDR2 FQNNGV. V gave up 2 bases and J gave up 0 bases, with 7 bases separating them.

This clone has just one count. The V call is TRBV7-2, the J call TRBJ2-7; perhaps TRBD2 as D (6 bases). Germline V gives CDR1 SGHTA, CDR2 FQGNSA. Trimming stripped 3 bases from V and 5 bases from J, with 14 bases between. This CDR3 region has 14 residues. DNA for the CDR3: TGTGCCAGCAGCTTCCCCGGGGGACCTAACGAGCAGTACTTC. Translated, it gives CASSFPGGPNEQYF.

The chain joins TRBV6-5 to TRBJ1-1; D is unclear. The CDR3 totals 16 residues. The V end was cut by 4 bases, the J end by 1 base, with 16 bases between. From germline, CDR1 is MNHEY and CDR2 SVGAGI. The CDR3 sequence is CASSSRLVWTNTEAFF. CDR3 coding DNA: TGTGCCAGCAGTTCTCGACTCGTGTGGACGAACACTGAAGCTTTCTTT.

This chain uses TRBV2 with TRBJ2-5, with 7 nucleotides matching TRBD2. Germline loops: CDR1 SNHLY, CDR2 FYNNEI. J was trimmed by 0 bases and V by 0 bases; bases with no gene match: 4. The CDR3 loop spans 16 amino acids. The CDR3 protein is CASSEARLADQETQYF. The CDR3 nucleotides are TGTGCCAGCAGTGAAGCGCGACTAGCCGACCAAGAGACCCAGTACTTC.

The chain couples TRBV18 to TRBJ2-7; D ambiguous. Trimming left V 0 bases short and J 3 bases short, with 6 bases between. Germline CDR1 KGHSH, CDR2 LQKENI. The CDR3 extends over 13 amino acids. CDR3 amino acids: CASSPPADYEQYF. In nucleotides, the CDR3 is TGTGCCAGCTCACCACCGGCGGACTACGAGCAGTACTTC.

The chain is built from TRBV6-1 and TRBJ1-1; 8 bases are a match to TRBD1. Per the germline V gene, CDR1 is MNHNS and CDR2 is SASEGT. The CDR3 length is 16 residues. The J segment lost 2 bases and the V segment lost 4 bases, leaving 9 bases of the junction unmatched. The CDR3 spells CASSAYQGAVNTEAFF. The DNA of the CDR3 is TGTGCCAGCAGTGCTTATCAGGGGGCGGTAAACACTGAAGCTTTCTTT.

This chain links TRBV14 with TRBJ1-6, with 9 bases lining up with TRBD1. The CDR3 contains 15 residues. The germline V gene has CDR1 SGHDN and CDR2 FVKESK. V lost 3 bases and J lost 3; bases outside the gene matches: 0. CDR3 bases: TGTGCCAGCAGCCAGGGACAGGGCTATAATTCACCCCTCCACTTT. It translates to CASSQGQGYNSPLHF.

The V call is TRBV19, the J call TRBJ2-1; 7 bases are a match to TRBD2. Germline-derived CDR1 and CDR2 are LNHDA and SQIVND (reference sequence). V was pared by 5 bases and J by 8 bases, with 12 bases of the junction left unmatched. The CDR3 has 15 residues. CDR3 sequence (DNA): TGTGCCAGTAGTGGTCGTGACGCGGGGGTTTATGAGCAGTTCTTC. Translation gives CASSGRDAGVYEQFF.

The chain carries TRBV7-2 and TRBJ1-1; D gene uncertain. CDR1 is SGHTA and CDR2 is FQGNSA in the germline V gene. Trimming removed 0 bases from V and 0 bases from J, with 5 bases in between. CDR3 length: 14 amino acids. The CDR3 here is CASSLAGLNTEAFF. CDR3 sequence (DNA): TGTGCCAGCAGCTTAGCAGGGTTGAACACTGAAGCTTTCTTT. Drawing the rest from reference TRBV7-2 and TRBJ1-1, the complete variable domain is GAGVSQSPSNKVTEKGKDVELRCDPISGHTALYWYRQSLGQGLEFLIYFQGNSAPDKSGLPSDRFSAERTGGSVSTLTIQRTQQEDSAVYLCASSLAGLNTEAFFGQGTRLTVV.

V is TRBV5-1 and J is TRBJ2-7, with 7 bases aligning to TRBD2. The CDR3 consists of 14 residues. Germline V CDR1 and CDR2: SGHRS, YFSETQ. V trimming: 2 bases; J trimming: 4 bases; junction bases outside the gene matches: 6. This CDR3 is CASSLGGSVYEQYF. The DNA of the CDR3 is TGCGCCAGCAGCTTAGGCGGGAGTGTTTACGAGCAGTACTTC.

The V gene is TRBV7-8, the J gene TRBJ1-1, with TRBD1 as a possible D gene (5 bases). The V end was cut by 0 bases, the J end by 6 bases, with 11 bases between. The CDR3 spans 14 residues. Germline-derived CDR1 and CDR2 are SGHVS and FQNEAQ. The CDR3 spells CASSLASLGAEAFF. The CDR3 DNA is TGTGCCAGCAGCTTAGCAAGTTTGGGGGCTGAAGCTTTCTTT.

This chain uses TRBV4-3 with TRBJ2-1; D unclear. There are 13 residues in the CDR3. Trimming removed 4 bases from V and 10 bases from J, with 14 bases in between. Germline values: CDR1 LGHNA, CDR2 YSLEER. This CDR3 reads CASSLSGSQEQFF. CDR3 DNA: TGCGCCAGCAGCCTTAGTGGTTCTCAAGAGCAGTTCTTC.